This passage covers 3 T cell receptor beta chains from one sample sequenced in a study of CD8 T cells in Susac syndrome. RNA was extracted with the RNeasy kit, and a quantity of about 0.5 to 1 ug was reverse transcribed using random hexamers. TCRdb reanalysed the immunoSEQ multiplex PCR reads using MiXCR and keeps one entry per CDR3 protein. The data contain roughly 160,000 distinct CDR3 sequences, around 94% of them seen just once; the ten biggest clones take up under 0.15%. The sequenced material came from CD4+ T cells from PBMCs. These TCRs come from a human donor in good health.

CDR3 region: CAWSLGGRETQYF. In DNA, the CDR3 is TGTGCCTGGAGTTTAGGAGGACGAGAGACCCAGTACTTC. This rearrangement joins TRBV30 to TRBJ2-5; D might be TRBD2 (5 bases). Trimming removed 2 bases at V and 4 bases at J, with 11 bases between. The germline V gene encodes CDR1 GTSNPN and CDR2 SVGIG (reference sequence). CDR3 length equals 13 residues.

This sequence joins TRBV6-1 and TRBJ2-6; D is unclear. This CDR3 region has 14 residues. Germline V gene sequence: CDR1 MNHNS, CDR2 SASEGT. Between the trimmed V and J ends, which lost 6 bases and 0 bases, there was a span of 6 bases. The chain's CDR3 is CASRIHSGANVLTF. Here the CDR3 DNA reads TGTGCCAGCAGAATTCACTCTGGGGCCAACGTCCTGACTTTC.

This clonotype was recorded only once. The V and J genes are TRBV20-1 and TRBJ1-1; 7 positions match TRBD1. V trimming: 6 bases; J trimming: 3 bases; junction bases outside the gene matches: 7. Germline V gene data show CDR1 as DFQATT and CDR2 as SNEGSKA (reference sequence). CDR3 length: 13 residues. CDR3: CSARATGDTEAFF. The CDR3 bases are TGCAGTGCAAGGGCTACAGGGGACACTGAAGCTTTCTTT.